This T cell receptor (beta chain) originates from a study of T cell responses to AZD1222 COVID-19 vaccine. Using immunoSEQ multiplex PCR, the repertoire was profiled, and TCRdb retains in-frame clones only, with some absent. The sample records tens of thousands of clones, approximately 90% being singletons. Per germline, CDR1 MNHEY and CDR2 SMNVEV (reference sequence). The CDR3 extends over 13 amino acids. Trimming shortened V by 3 bases and J by 9 bases, and 11 bases separated the two germline ends. The TCR was taken from an adult in good health. The starting material was peripheral blood, obtained on day 0 of AZD1222 vaccination. The chain has TRBV27 and TRBJ2-2, with a tentative D call TRBD2 (7 bases). DNA of the CDR3: TGTGCCAGCAGTTTCTTGGGGGGGCGGGAGCTGTTTTTT. Protein sequence: CASSFLGGRELFF.